This TCR beta chain stems from a study of blood T cell repertoires in COVID-19. Study background: The United States, Italy and Spain supplied acute and convalescent COVID-19 samples. Sample material is recorded as cDNA or gDNA derived from T cells, B-cell-depleted T cells, or PBMCs.

Study processing details: Reference gene primer amplification in the assay estimated nucleated cell counts. Generated by immunoSEQ multiplex PCR, the TCRdb table keeps only in-frame clones and is missing some. The DNA gave D and trimming, while V, J and clone size come from that table. This sample yields around 98,000 clones, of which approximately 84% are seen a single time; around 16% belongs to the top ten. Per the germline V gene, CDR1 is LNHDA and CDR2 is SQIVND (reference sequence). V gave up 7 bases and J gave up 6 bases, with 16 bases separating them. This CDR3 region has 14 residues. Sequencing input: peripheral blood. This sequence originates from a woman aged 60-75 years with acute or convalescent COVID-19. The V and J genes are TRBV19 and TRBJ2-1; possibly TRBD2 for D (5 bases). CDR3 region: CASNSPGYSNEQFF. For the CDR3, the DNA is TGTGCCAGTAACTCCCCGGGATATTCCAATGAGCAGTTCTTC.